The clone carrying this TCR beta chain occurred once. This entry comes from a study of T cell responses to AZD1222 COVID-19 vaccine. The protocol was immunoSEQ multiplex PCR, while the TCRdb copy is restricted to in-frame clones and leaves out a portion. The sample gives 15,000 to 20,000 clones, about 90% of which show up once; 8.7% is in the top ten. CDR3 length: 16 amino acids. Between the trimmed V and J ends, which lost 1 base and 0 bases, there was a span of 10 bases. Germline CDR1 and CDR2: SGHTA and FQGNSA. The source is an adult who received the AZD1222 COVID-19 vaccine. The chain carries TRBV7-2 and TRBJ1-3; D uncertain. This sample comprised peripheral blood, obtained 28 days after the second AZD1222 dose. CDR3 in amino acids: CASSLGPSSSGNTIYF. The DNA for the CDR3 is TGTGCCAGCAGCTTAGGCCCGTCAAGCTCTGGAAACACCATATATTTT.